This TCR beta chain was captured by sequencing in a study of blood T cell repertoires in COVID-19. Study-level background: The analysed material was cDNA or gDNA that came from T cells, B-cell-depleted T cells, or PBMCs.

V lost 6 bases to trimming and J lost 8 bases; unmatched junction nucleotides: 4. This CDR3 is built from 13 residues. Germline CDR1 is SNHLY and CDR2 is FYNNEI. This clone was seen once. Assay used: immunoSEQ multiplex PCR; TCRdb lists only in-frame clones, some missing. The sample shows hundreds of thousands of clones, 70% to 90% of them seen only once. The sequenced sample consisted of peripheral blood. The chain links TRBV2 to TRBJ1-2, with TRBD1 matching over 12 bases. The TCR was taken from a woman younger than 45 with COVID-19, enrolled during active disease. The CDR3 DNA reads as TGTGCCAGCAGAACCGGGACAGGGGGCGGCTACACCTTC. The encoded protein is CASRTGTGGGYTF. The variable domain in full, completed from reference TRBV2 and TRBJ1-2, reads EPEVTQTPSHQVTQMGQEVILRCVPISNHLYFYWYRQILGQKVEFLVSFYNNEISEKSEIFDDQFSVERPDGSNFTLKIRSTKLEDSAMYFCASRTGTGGGYTFGSGTRLTVV.